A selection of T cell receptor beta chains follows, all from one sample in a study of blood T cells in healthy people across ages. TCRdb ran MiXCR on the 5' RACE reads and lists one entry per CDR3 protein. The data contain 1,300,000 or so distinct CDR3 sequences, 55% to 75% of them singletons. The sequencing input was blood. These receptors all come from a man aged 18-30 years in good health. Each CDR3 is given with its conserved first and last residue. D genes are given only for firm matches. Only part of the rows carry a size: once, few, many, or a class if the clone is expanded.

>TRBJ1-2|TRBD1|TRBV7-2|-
CASTQDRGRDGYTF
TGTGCCAGCACCCAGGACAGGGGGCGTGATGGCTACACCTTC
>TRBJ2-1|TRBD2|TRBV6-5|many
CASSSETSGGPDVSYNEQFF
TGTGCCAGCAGTTCCGAGACTAGCGGGGGGCCCGACGTTTCCTACAATGAGCAGTTCTTC
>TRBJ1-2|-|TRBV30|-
CAWSEGDNYGYTF
TGTGCCTGGAGTGAGGGGGACAACTATGGCTACACCTTC
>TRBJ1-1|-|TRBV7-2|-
CASSLAEGQGGTEAFF
TGTGCCAGCAGCTTAGCAGAGGGGCAGGGAGGCACTGAAGCTTTCTTT
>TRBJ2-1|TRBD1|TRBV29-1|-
CSGDRGRNEQFF
TGCAGCGGGGACAGGGGAAGAAATGAGCAGTTCTTC
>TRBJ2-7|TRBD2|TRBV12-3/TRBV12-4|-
CASSITSGSPSYEQYF
TGTGCCAGCAGTATCACTAGCGGGAGCCCCTCCTACGAGCAGTACTTC
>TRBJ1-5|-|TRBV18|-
CASSPDGGASNQPQHF
TGTGCCAGCTCACCAGACGGAGGGGCTAGCAATCAGCCCCAGCATTTT
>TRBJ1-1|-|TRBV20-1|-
CSAIRGTTEAFF
TGCAGTGCTATCCGGGGGACCACTGAAGCTTTCTTT
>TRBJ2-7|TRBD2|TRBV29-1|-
CSAQLAGGYEQYF
TGCAGCGCCCAACTAGCGGGGGGCTACGAGCAGTACTTC
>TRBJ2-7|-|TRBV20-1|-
CSAREVGRGYEQYF
TGCAGTGCTAGAGAAGTTGGCAGGGGTTACGAGCAGTACTTC
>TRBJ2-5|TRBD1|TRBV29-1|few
CSVGGQGAGKTQYF
TGCAGCGTTGGGGGACAGGGGGCGGGAAAGACCCAGTACTTC
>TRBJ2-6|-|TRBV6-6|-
CASSYSMQSGANVLTF
TGTGCCAGCAGTTACTCGATGCAATCTGGGGCCAACGTCCTGACTTTC
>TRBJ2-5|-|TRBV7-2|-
CASSYGLARYQETQYF
TGTGCCAGCAGCTACGGACTGGCGCGGTACCAAGAGACCCAGTACTTC
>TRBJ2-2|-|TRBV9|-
CASSVAAGALNTGELFF
TGTGCCAGCAGCGTAGCCGCGGGCGCACTGAACACCGGGGAGCTGTTTTTT
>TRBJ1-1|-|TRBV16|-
CASSQWVNTEAFF
TGTGCCAGCAGCCAATGGGTGAACACTGAAGCTTTCTTT
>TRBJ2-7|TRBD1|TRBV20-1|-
CSANGQGIYEQYF
TGCAGTGCCAACGGACAGGGAATCTACGAGCAGTACTTC
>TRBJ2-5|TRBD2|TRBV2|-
CASSDDGRRETQYF
TGTGCCAGCAGTGATGACGGGAGGAGAGAGACCCAGTACTTC
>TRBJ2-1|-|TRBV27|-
CASSPRVPGNEQFF
TGTGCCAGCAGTCCCAGGGTTCCAGGCAATGAGCAGTTCTTC
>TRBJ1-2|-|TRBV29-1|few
CSVEELYGYTF
TGCAGCGTTGAGGAACTATATGGCTACACCTTC
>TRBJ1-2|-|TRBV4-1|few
CASSPREGNYGYTF
TGTGCCAGCAGCCCCCGTGAGGGCAACTATGGCTACACCTTC
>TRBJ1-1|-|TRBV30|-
CAWEFWTSNTEAFF
TGTGCCTGGGAATTTTGGACATCAAACACTGAAGCTTTCTTT
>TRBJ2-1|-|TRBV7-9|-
CASSSRDFTYNEQFF
TGTGCCAGCAGCTCCCGGGACTTTACGTACAATGAGCAGTTCTTC
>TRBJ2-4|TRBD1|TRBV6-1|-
CASSRKGQGFLKNIQYF
TGTGCCAGCAGCCGTAAGGGACAGGGATTCCTCAAAAACATTCAGTACTTC
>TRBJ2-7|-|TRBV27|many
CASSYRVSYEQYF
TGTGCCAGCAGTTACAGGGTTTCATACGAGCAGTACTTC
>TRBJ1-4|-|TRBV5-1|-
CASSWGTKSTNEKLFF
TGCGCCAGCAGCTGGGGGACAAAATCAACTAATGAAAAACTGTTTTTT
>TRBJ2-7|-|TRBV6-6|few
CASSYPGPYEQYF
TGTGCCAGCAGTTACCCAGGGCCCTACGAGCAGTACTTC
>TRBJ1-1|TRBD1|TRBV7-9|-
CASSFRDRGPEAFF
TGTGCCAGCAGCTTCCGGGACAGAGGTCCTGAAGCTTTCTTT